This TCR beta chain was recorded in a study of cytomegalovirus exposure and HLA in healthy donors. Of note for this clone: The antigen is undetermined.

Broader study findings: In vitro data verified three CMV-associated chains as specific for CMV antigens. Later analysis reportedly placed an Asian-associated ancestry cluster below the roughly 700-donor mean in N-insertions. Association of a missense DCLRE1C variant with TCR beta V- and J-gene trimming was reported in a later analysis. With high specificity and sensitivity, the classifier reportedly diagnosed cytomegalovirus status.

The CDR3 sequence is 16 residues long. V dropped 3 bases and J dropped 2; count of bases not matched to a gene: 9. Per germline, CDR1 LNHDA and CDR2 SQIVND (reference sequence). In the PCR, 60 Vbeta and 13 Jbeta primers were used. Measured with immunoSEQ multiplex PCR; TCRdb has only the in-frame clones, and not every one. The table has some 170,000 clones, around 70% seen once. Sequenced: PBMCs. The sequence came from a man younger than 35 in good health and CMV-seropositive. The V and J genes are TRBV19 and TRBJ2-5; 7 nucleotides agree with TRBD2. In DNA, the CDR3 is TGTGCCAGTAGTATGTCGGGGGGAGGGGTTCAAGAGACCCAGTACTTC. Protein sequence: CASSMSGGGVQETQYF. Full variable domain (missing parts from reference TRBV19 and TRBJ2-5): DGGITQSPKYLFRKEGQNVTLSCEQNLNHDAMYWYRQDPGQGLRLIYYSQIVNDFQKGDIAEGYSVSREKKESFPLTVTSAQKNPTAFYLCASSMSGGGVQETQYFGPGTRLLVL.